This TCR beta chain appears in the sequencing data of a study of response to subunit inactivated influenza vaccine. Findings and caveats of the study: Authors suggested few new T cells are recruited by each seasonal influenza vaccination.

This CDR3 comprises 11 residues. The germline CDR1 and CDR2 sequences are MDHEN and SYDVKM. V lost 8 bases, J lost 6 bases, and 2 bases stayed unmatched. With respect to this clonotype: What it binds is not known.

TCRdb used MiXCR to reprocess the RT-PCR reads, holding one entry per CDR3 protein. The table records 150,000 to 200,000 distinct CDR3 sequences, roughly 12% of them present only once. This sample was also put to use in a study of T cells expressing NK-cell markers. This second study notes: Beta-chain TCR cDNA was generated via 5'RACE template switching with UMIs. Just one sequenced donor of eight was HCMV-seronegative, while seven were seropositive. The authors restricted sorting to alpha-beta TCR T cells with an anti-gamma-delta TCR antibody in several experiments. Once again these clonotypes came out on top in the CD3+CD56-NKG2C+ fraction of a handful of donors.

The chain uses TRBV28 and TRBJ1-1; TRBD1 agrees at 8 bases. The sequences come from CD8+ T cells sorted from PBMCs, collected roughly 12 days after vaccination. This TCR was sampled from a man between 50 and 59 years old who received an inactivated influenza vaccine. CDR3 in amino acids: CASLTGAEAFF. The CDR3, as DNA: TGTGCCAGCCTGACAGGGGCTGAAGCTTTCTTT.